This record looks at one T cell receptor beta chain sequence and its context. The assay was immunoSEQ multiplex PCR, and TCRdb's table has in-frame clones only and misses some. The sample consists of about 52,000 clones, approximately 87% of them appearing once. This specimen belongs to a study of OX40 agonist ivuxolimab in advanced cancers. The germline V and J ends were trimmed by 6 bases and 3 bases, with 14 bases remaining between them. This CDR3 has 13 amino acids. Germline lookup yields CDR1 GTSNPN and CDR2 SVGIG (reference sequence). This clonotype was obtained from an adult with an advanced solid tumor such as melanoma, head and neck, liver or kidney cancer. The chain has TRBV30 and TRBJ2-5; D is perhaps TRBD1 (6 bases). Source: CD4+ or CD8+ T cells sorted from blood, taken in a trial of the OX40 agonist ivuxolimab. The CDR3 sequence: CACYPGVKETQYF. The CDR3 coding sequence is TGTGCCTGTTACCCAGGGGTCAAAGAGACCCAGTACTTC. The whole variable domain, filled in from reference TRBV30 and TRBJ2-5, reads SQTIHQWPATLVQPVGSPLSLECTVEGTSNPNLYWYRQAAGRGLQLLFYSVGIGQISSEVPQNLSASRPQDRQFILSSKKLLLSDSGFYLCACYPGVKETQYFGPGTRLLVL.